A single sample gave rise to the 11 T cell receptor beta chains below, sequenced in a study of tissue T cells after allogeneic stem cell transplantation. Sequenced by immunoSEQ multiplex PCR; TCRdb stores in-frame clones only, minus some. The sample yields fewer than 5,000 clones, almost 70% seen once. The sample consisted of duodenal tissue, taken at autopsy. The receptors here all came from a female patient aged 18 to 50 with steroid-refractory graft-versus-host disease after an allogeneic stem cell transplant. The T cells may come from the graft donor.

V is TRBV28 and J is TRBJ1-4, with unresolved D. V lost 3 bases and J lost 2, with 13 bases in between. Germline V gene data show CDR1 as MDHEN and CDR2 as SYDVKM. This CDR3 region has 16 residues. The CDR3 coding sequence is TGTGCCAGCAGTTTCCTAGGTGGGCGTACTAATGAAAAACTGTTTTTT. Its protein is CASSFLGGRTNEKLFF.

This clone appeared once. The chain couples TRBV7-3 to TRBJ2-1, with D uncertain. The CDR3 contains 13 residues. Germline CDR1 and CDR2: SGHTA and FQGTGA. V lost 0 bases and J 7 bases, leaving 7 bases between the germline ends. The CDR3 nucleotides are TGTGCCAGCAGCTTAACGTTTAGAAATGAGCAGTTCTTC. It codes for CASSLTFRNEQFF. The complete variable domain, with remaining parts taken from reference TRBV7-3 and TRBJ2-1, reads GAGVSQTPSNKVTEKGKYVELRCDPISGHTALYWYRQSLGQGPEFLIYFQGTGAADDSGLPNDRFFAVRPEGSVSTLKIQRTERGDSAVYLCASSLTFRNEQFFGPGTRLTVL.

This sequence joins TRBV2 and TRBJ1-2, with D hard to call. Germline-derived CDR1 and CDR2 are SNHLY and FYNNEI. Between the trimmed V and J ends, which lost 4 bases and 4 bases, there was a span of 10 bases. This CDR3 spans 13 amino acids. The CDR3 DNA follows: TGTGCCAGCAGTGTCCCGGAAGGCTATGGCTACACCTTC. This sequence encodes CASSVPEGYGYTF.

The chain is built from TRBV4-1 and TRBJ2-2; D perhaps matches TRBD1 (5 bases). CDR1 MGHRA and CDR2 YSYEKL come from the germline V gene. V lost 2 bases and J lost 1, with 11 bases in between. The CDR3 is 16 residues long. CDR3 protein: CASSQKGRRNTGELFF. In DNA form, the CDR3 reads TGCGCCAGCAGCCAAAAGGGGCGCAGGAACACCGGGGAGCTGTTTTTT.

This clone was counted only a few times. This CDR3 reads CSVGDTRQPQHF. CDR3 sequence (DNA): TGCAGCGTAGGCGACACTCGGCAGCCCCAGCATTTT. The gene calls are TRBV29-1 and TRBJ1-5; the D is unclear. The ends were cut back, 6 bases at V and 7 bases at J, with 13 bases in the middle. The CDR3 loop spans 12 amino acids. The germline gives CDR1 SQVTM, CDR2 ANQGSEA.

In this sample, this clone is large (0.1 to 1%). The chain combines TRBV4-1 with TRBJ1-3; 9 bases align to TRBD1. With 0 bases clipped from V and 4 bases from J, the junction kept 7 bases outside the gene matches. The germline CDR1 and CDR2 sequences are MGHRA and YSYEKL. The CDR3 has 17 amino acids. The CDR3 region is CASSQDGGTGSGNTIYF. CDR3 DNA: TGCGCCAGCAGCCAAGACGGTGGGACAGGGTCAGGAAACACCATATATTTT.

The rearrangement links TRBV5-1 to TRBJ2-3, with D maybe TRBD2 (6 bases). Trimming took off 3 bases at V and 7 bases at J, with 12 bases between the two ends. The CDR3 has 13 residues. Looked up from germline, CDR1 is SGHRS and CDR2 is YFSETQ. The CDR3 DNA follows: TGCGCCAGCAGCTCTCCGGGACTCTATACGCAGTATTTT. Protein: CASSSPGLYTQYF.

J is TRBJ2-7 and V is TRBV27; no reliable D call. V gave up 7 bases and J gave up 0 bases, with 10 bases separating them. The CDR3 has 13 amino acids. Germline V gives CDR1 MNHEY, CDR2 SMNVEV (reference sequence). The CDR3 nucleotides are TGTGCCAGCACCTCGGGCCTCTCCTACGAGCAGTACTTC. Protein: CASTSGLSYEQYF.

The chain combines TRBV27 with TRBJ1-1, with no clear D. Germline V lookup: CDR1 MNHEY, CDR2 SMNVEV (reference sequence). Trimming cost V 4 bases and J 0 bases, with 9 bases left between them. This CDR3 has 14 amino acids. The CDR3 reads CASSSGTLNTEAFF. The CDR3, as DNA: TGTGCCAGCAGTTCCGGTACCTTGAACACTGAAGCTTTCTTT.

This chain joins TRBV4-1 and TRBJ2-1; the D gene could be TRBD1 or TRBD2 (5 bases each). There are 15 residues in the CDR3. From germline, CDR1 is MGHRA and CDR2 YSYEKL. Trimming removed 4 bases from V and 2 bases from J, with 12 bases in between. The CDR3 DNA reads TGCGCCAGCAGCCCCGGACTGGGGGCCTACAATGAGCAGTTCTTC. It yields the protein CASSPGLGAYNEQFF.

The chain carries TRBV5-1 and TRBJ2-1; 8 nucleotides match TRBD2. This CDR3 is built from 18 residues. J lost 0 bases, V lost 4 bases, and 12 bases had no gene match. CDR1 is SGHRS, CDR2 YFSETQ, per germline. The CDR3 loop is CASSRTGGRTSSYNEQFF. CDR3 nucleotides: TGCGCCAGCAGCCGGACGGGGGGGAGGACCAGCTCCTACAATGAGCAGTTCTTC.